This TCR beta chain originates from a study of T cell repertoires in cytomegalovirus infection. For the study at large: Researchers turned to recently identified HLA-C-restricted CMV epitopes as well as well-studied HLA-B-restricted ones. Public TCR beta signatures marked donors with CMV infection and the matching HLA. General study results and limits: HLA-C-restricted, CMV-specific TCR beta clonotypes were dominant ex vivo. Carriers of CMV and the relevant HLA type were discriminated by public TCR beta frequency.

TCRdb passed the reads through MiXCR, listing each CDR3 protein once. The data hold approximately 1,000,000 distinct CDR3 sequences, with about a third observed a single time. Germline V gene data show CDR1 as LNHDA and CDR2 as SQIVND (reference sequence). V lost 3 bases and J lost 4, with 13 bases in between. The CDR3 is made up of 15 amino acids. As to this clonotype: No antigen is known for it.

The TCR sequence derives from a human donor in good health (CMV status not recorded). Some clones in this sample may be carry-over from other donors' samples. V gene TRBV19 combines with J gene TRBJ2-1; D unresolved. This sample comprised cultured CD8+ T cells from PBMCs, obtained from culture after CMV antigen stimulation. Here the CDR3 reads CASSMDLHPYNEQFF. Here the CDR3 DNA reads TGTGCCAGTAGTATGGACCTACACCCTTACAATGAGCAGTTCTTC.